The clone carrying this T cell receptor (beta chain) was seen only a few times. The sample is drawn from a study of regulatory T cells in long-lasting Graves disease. The time point: newly diagnosed GD, antithyroid drugs for less than 3 months. From PBMCs, RNA was extracted and then used to make the TCR library. V was pared by 2 bases and J by 3 bases, with 6 bases of the junction left unmatched. The CDR3 runs to 15 residues. Per germline, CDR1 DFQATT and CDR2 SNEGSKA (reference sequence). Library construction for TCR beta used iRepertoire HTBI primers and Arm-PCR of CDR3 regions. From the multiplex PCR reads, TCRdb called clonotypes with MiXCR, one entry per CDR3 protein. The table lists about 620,000 distinct CDR3 sequences, roughly 16% of them singletons. The sample also formed part of further work on T cells in Graves' hyperthyroidism and ophthalmopathy. From that second work: The study used the HTBI primer set for a first-round RT-PCR of the TCR CDR3.

J is TRBJ2-3 and V is TRBV20-1, with 9 bases identical to TRBD2. The sequence was obtained from a woman aged 30 to 39 with Graves disease. The sequencing used peripheral blood mononuclear cells (PBMCs), collected at new diagnosis, from a patient treated with antithyroid drugs. CDR3 in DNA: TGCAGTGCTAGAAGTGCTAGCGGGGTAACAGATACGCAGTATTTT. It codes for CSARSASGVTDTQYF.